These 28 T cell receptor beta chains were sequenced from one sample in a study of cytomegalovirus exposure and HLA in healthy donors. A multiplex PCR was run with 60 Vbeta primers and 13 Jbeta primers. TCRdb's copy holds only in-frame clones and misses some; the assay was immunoSEQ multiplex PCR. The sample has more than 120,000 clones; 82% are singletons. Sequenced: PBMCs. The source is a male donor in good health and CMV-seronegative.

V gene TRBV7-9 combines with J gene TRBJ2-3; 13 nucleotides line up with TRBD2. The CDR3 is 17 residues long. In germline, CDR1 is SEHNR, CDR2 FQNEAQ (reference sequence). The trim removed 5 bases at V and 1 base at J, leaving 6 bases unmatched. The chain's CDR3 is CASSGGGLAGGTDTQYF. CDR3 nucleotides: TGTGCCAGCAGCGGGGGAGGACTAGCGGGGGGCACAGATACGCAGTATTTT.

The chain links TRBV15 to TRBJ2-1; TRBD2 matches at 10 bases. The CDR3 consists of 14 residues. The V segment lost 4 bases and the J segment 8 bases; nucleotides outside the gene matches: 5. Per germline, CDR1 LNHNV and CDR2 YYDKDF (reference sequence). This CDR3 reads CATSKGLASYEQFF. The CDR3 nucleotides read TGTGCCACCAGCAAGGGACTAGCGAGCTATGAGCAGTTCTTC.

The V gene is TRBV11-2, the J gene TRBJ2-7, with D hard to call. Trimming took 4 bases from V and 1 from J, leaving 8 bases between them. Germline CDR1 SGHAT, CDR2 FQNNGV. CDR3 size: 13 residues. The CDR3 DNA reads TGTGCCAGCAGCTCCGCGGTGTCCTACGAGCAGTACTTC. It yields the protein CASSSAVSYEQYF.

A few counts support this clone. J is TRBJ1-1 and V is TRBV5-1; TRBD1 is a possible D gene (5 bases). Trimming pared 3 bases from V and 0 bases from J, leaving 15 bases between. The germline V gene has CDR1 SGHRS and CDR2 YFSETQ. This CDR3 is 16 amino acids long. This CDR3 is CASSWKDRAMNTEAFF. In nucleotides, the CDR3 is TGCGCCAGCAGCTGGAAAGACAGAGCGATGAACACTGAAGCTTTCTTT. Variable domain in full (rest from reference TRBV5-1 and TRBJ1-1): KAGVTQTPRYLIKTRGQQVTLSCSPISGHRSVSWYQQTPGQGLQFLFEYFSETQRNKGNFPGRFSGRQFSNSRSEMNVSTLELGDSALYLCASSWKDRAMNTEAFFGQGTRLTVV.

V is TRBV4-1 and J is TRBJ2-1; TRBD1 might be the D (5 bases). This CDR3 spans 15 amino acids. V lost 0 bases, J lost 3 bases, and 9 bases lay in between. The germline V gene encodes CDR1 MGHRA and CDR2 YSYEKL. The CDR3 bases are TGCGCCAGCAGCCAAGATCGGCAGGGCTACAATGAGCAGTTCTTC. It encodes CASSQDRQGYNEQFF.

The gene calls are TRBV30 and TRBJ2-5, with 7 nucleotides matching TRBD2. CDR3 length: 11 amino acids. J was trimmed by 10 bases and V by 5 bases; bases with no gene match: 7. The germline V gene encodes CDR1 GTSNPN and CDR2 SVGIG (reference sequence). DNA of the CDR3: TGTGCCTGGGGGGTTCGGGGGGACCAGTACTTC. This translates into CAWGVRGDQYF.

The V and J genes are TRBV15 and TRBJ2-2; 7 bases match TRBD1. This CDR3 is built from 13 residues. Germline V gene sequence: CDR1 LNHNV, CDR2 YYDKDF (reference sequence). V lost 6 bases to trimming and J lost 6 bases; unmatched junction nucleotides: 4. CDR3 DNA: TGTGCCACCAGGGTAGGGGGCGCCGGGGAGCTGTTTTTT. This encodes CATRVGGAGELFF.

The chain employs TRBV9 and TRBJ2-7; 10 nucleotides align to TRBD2. Looked up from germline, CDR1 is SGDLS and CDR2 is YYNGEE. This CDR3 has 15 residues. The J segment lost 5 bases and the V segment lost 3 bases, leaving 8 bases of the junction unmatched. In DNA form, the CDR3 reads TGTGCCAGCAGCGCAGGGGGGCTAGCGGGAGACGAGCAGTACTTC. It specifies CASSAGGLAGDEQYF.

This clone appeared a few times. The chain employs TRBV7-9 and TRBJ2-7, with 7 bases that match TRBD1. The CDR3 extends over 15 amino acids. The germline V gene encodes CDR1 SEHNR and CDR2 FQNEAQ (reference sequence). V was pared by 5 bases and J by 1 base, with 8 bases of the junction left unmatched. For the CDR3, the DNA is TGTGCCAGCAGCATCTCGGACAGGCCGTCCTACGAGCAGTACTTC. Its protein is CASSISDRPSYEQYF. The full variable domain, in which reference TRBV7-9 and TRBJ2-7 provide the parts outside the CDR3, is DTGVSQNPRHKITKRGQNVTFRCDPISEHNRLYWYRQTLGQGPEFLTYFQNEAQLEKSRLLSDRFSAERPKGSFSTLEIQRTEQGDSAMYLCASSISDRPSYEQYFGPGTRLTVT.

The V gene is TRBV5-1, the J gene TRBJ2-1; the match to TRBD2 covers 10 bases. After removal of 0 bases from V and 5 bases from J, the junction contained 2 bases not matched to a gene. Germline V gene lookup returns CDR1 SGHRS and CDR2 YFSETQ. The CDR3 sequence is 15 residues long. CDR3 in DNA: TGCGCCAGCAGCTTGGCACTAGCGGGGCACAATGAGCAGTTCTTC. Amino acids: CASSLALAGHNEQFF. The whole variable domain, filled in from reference TRBV5-1 and TRBJ2-1, reads KAGVTQTPRYLIKTRGQQVTLSCSPISGHRSVSWYQQTPGQGLQFLFEYFSETQRNKGNFPGRFSGRQFSNSRSEMNVSTLELGDSALYLCASSLALAGHNEQFFGPGTRLTVL.

The rearrangement links TRBV4-1 to TRBJ1-2, with 10 positions matching TRBD1. Germline-derived CDR1 and CDR2 are MGHRA and YSYEKL. The junction had 9 bases not matched to a gene; V was cut back by 4 bases and J by 4 bases. This CDR3 is 16 amino acids long. DNA for the CDR3: TGCGCCAGCAGCCTTGATTCGGGACAGGGGTTCTATGGCTACACCTTC. Encoded protein: CASSLDSGQGFYGYTF.

This rearrangement joins TRBV4-1 to TRBJ2-5; D is undetermined. The CDR3 contains 14 residues. Germline V gene data show CDR1 as MGHRA and CDR2 as YSYEKL. Deletions cut 5 bases from V and 5 bases from J, with 15 bases between. CDR3 sequence reads: CASSDRLGPETQYF. CDR3 DNA: TGCGCCAGCAGCGACCGGTTGGGCCCGGAGACCCAGTACTTC.

The rearrangement links TRBV5-1 to TRBJ2-1; 10 nucleotides agree with TRBD2. There are 15 residues in the CDR3. The V and J ends lost 2 bases and 6 bases, in that order; junction bases with no gene match: 5. The V gene's germline CDR1 is SGHRS and CDR2 YFSETQ. CDR3 nucleotides: TGCGCCAGCAGCTTATTGGCTAGCGGGAGCAATGAGCAGTTCTTC. It yields the protein CASSLLASGSNEQFF.

The J gene is TRBJ2-2, the V gene TRBV5-1; the match to TRBD2 covers 13 bases. V lost 4 bases and J lost 7; bases outside the gene matches: 7. This CDR3 spans 16 amino acids. Germline CDR1 reads SGHRS; CDR2 reads YFSETQ. CDR3 region: CASSPWTSGSSGELFF. The CDR3 DNA follows: TGCGCCAGCAGCCCGTGGACTAGCGGGAGTAGCGGGGAGCTGTTTTTT.

The V and J genes are TRBV6-5 and TRBJ2-1; a possible D gene is TRBD2 (6 bases). This CDR3 spans 14 amino acids. From germline, CDR1 is MNHEY and CDR2 SVGAGI. Trimming pared 8 bases from V and 8 bases from J, leaving 19 bases between. The CDR3 sequence: CASAAYSGKDEQFF. CDR3 DNA sequence: TGTGCCAGCGCTGCCTATAGCGGAAAGGATGAGCAGTTCTTC.

The chain carries TRBV9 and TRBJ1-4; 7 nucleotides align to TRBD1. Germline V gene sequence: CDR1 SGDLS, CDR2 YYNGEE. The CDR3 contains 14 residues. After removal of 2 bases from V and 4 bases from J, the junction contained 2 bases not matched to a gene. The chain's CDR3 is CASSVGTDNEKLFF. The CDR3 coding sequence is TGTGCCAGCAGCGTCGGGACAGATAATGAAAAACTGTTTTTT.

This clone has only a few counts. This chain links TRBV7-8 with TRBJ1-2; D is possibly TRBD1 (6 bases). The V gene's germline CDR1 is SGHVS and CDR2 FQNEAQ. The CDR3 has 15 residues. Trimming took 1 base from V and 3 from J, leaving 12 bases between them. The CDR3 loop is CASSLEGQGYYGYTF. As DNA, the CDR3 is TGTGCCAGCAGCTTAGAAGGGCAGGGGTACTATGGCTACACCTTC.

V and J are TRBV6-7 and TRBJ2-7; tentative D call: TRBD1 (6 bases). TRBV6-7 is annotated as an ORF whose role is uncertain. Trimming stripped 2 bases from V and 1 base from J, with 12 bases between. This CDR3 is built from 15 residues. CDR3 protein: CASSYKRDKSYEQYF. The CDR3 bases are TGTGCCAGCAGTTACAAGAGGGACAAGTCCTACGAGCAGTACTTC.

The chain joins TRBV6-1 to TRBJ2-3; TRBD1 matches 8 bases. The CDR3 consists of 13 residues. With V trimmed by 8 bases and J by 6 bases, 7 bases remained unmatched. Germline V gene data show CDR1 as MNHNS and CDR2 as SASEGT. DNA for the CDR3: TGTGCCAGCGCGGGACAGGTCGCTGATACGCAGTATTTT. It is translated as CASAGQVADTQYF.

This chain joins TRBV27 and TRBJ1-2, with TRBD1 identical over 8 bases. The ends lost 3 bases at V and 6 bases at J; junction bases unmatched: 3. Per the germline V gene, CDR1 is MNHEY and CDR2 is SMNVEV (reference sequence). The CDR3 is made up of 13 amino acids. The CDR3 protein is CASSLRTGNGYTF. DNA of the CDR3: TGTGCCAGCAGTTTGCGGACAGGGAATGGCTACACCTTC.

The CDR3 bases are TGTGCCAGTAGTAGCGGGAGCGCGGAAGAGACCCAGTACTTC. Its translation: CASSSGSAEETQYF. The chain is built from TRBV19 and TRBJ2-5; 7 nucleotides match TRBD2. Germline V gene data show CDR1 as LNHDA and CDR2 as SQIVND (reference sequence). With 4 bases clipped from V and 3 bases from J, the junction kept 5 bases outside the gene matches. CDR3 length: 14 amino acids.

The V and J genes are TRBV9 and TRBJ1-3; 8 nucleotides match TRBD1. Germline values: CDR1 SGDLS, CDR2 YYNGEE. The CDR3 length is 16 residues. V lost 4 bases and J lost 0; bases outside the gene matches: 6. CDR3 loop: CASSFTGGFSGNTIYF. As DNA, the CDR3 is TGTGCCAGCAGCTTTACAGGGGGATTCTCTGGAAACACCATATATTTT. The full variable domain, its missing parts supplied by reference TRBV9 and TRBJ1-3, is DSGVTQTPKHLITATGQRVTLRCSPRSGDLSVYWYQQSLDQGLQFLIQYYNGEERAKGNILERFSAQQFPDLHSELNLSSLELGDSALYFCASSFTGGFSGNTIYFGEGSWLTVV.

The CDR3 protein is CASSDPGQGNTEAFF. The CDR3, as DNA: TGTGCCAGCTCAGACCCGGGACAGGGGAACACTGAAGCTTTCTTT. The chain carries TRBV18 and TRBJ1-1, with TRBD1 matching 9 bases. The CDR3 runs to 15 residues. With V trimmed by 5 bases and J by 1 base, 5 bases remained unmatched. Looked up from germline, CDR1 is KGHSH and CDR2 is LQKENI.

The chain uses TRBV4-1 and TRBJ2-1; 7 bases are shared with TRBD2. This CDR3 comprises 15 residues. Germline assignment: CDR1 MGHRA and CDR2 YSYEKL. The junction had 8 bases not matched to a gene; V was cut back by 1 base and J by 8 bases. DNA of the CDR3: TGCGCCAGCAGCCAAGGGGGGAGTGGGGGGGATGAGCAGTTCTTC. Translation: CASSQGGSGGDEQFF.

CDR3 sequence (DNA): TGTGCCAGCAGTTTCCGGATAGCGGACAATGAGCAGTTCTTC. Translating gives CASSFRIADNEQFF. The chain joins TRBV28 to TRBJ2-1; TRBD2 is a possible D gene (6 bases). This CDR3 region has 14 residues. V gave up 3 bases and J gave up 5 bases, with 11 bases separating them. The germline gives CDR1 MDHEN, CDR2 SYDVKM.

The chain recombines TRBV5-1 with TRBJ2-1; D is perhaps TRBD2 (6 bases). Trimming left V 4 bases short and J 0 bases short, with 23 bases between. Germline V lookup: CDR1 SGHRS, CDR2 YFSETQ. This CDR3 is built from 19 residues. As DNA, the CDR3 is TGCGCCAGCAGCCCTATTGGTAGCGGCGCACTGAGCTCCTACAATGAGCAGTTCTTC. Residues: CASSPIGSGALSSYNEQFF.

The chain is built from TRBV29-1 and TRBJ2-1, with 13 bases matching TRBD2. Germline CDR1 SQVTM, CDR2 ANQGSEA. This CDR3 has 16 residues. V trimming: 1 base; J trimming: 0 bases; junction bases outside the gene matches: 0. CDR3 loop: CSVEGTSGSSYNEQFF. CDR3 sequence (DNA): TGCAGCGTTGAAGGGACTAGCGGGAGCTCCTACAATGAGCAGTTCTTC.

The V gene is TRBV10-2, the J gene TRBJ1-4, with TRBD1 matching 7 bases. The CDR3 consists of 15 residues. Germline lookup yields CDR1 WSHSY and CDR2 SAAADI. The V segment lost 6 bases and the J segment 8 bases; nucleotides outside the gene matches: 12. The CDR3, as DNA: TGCGCCAGCAGAACCTTCACAGGGGAATACGAAAAACTGTTTTTT. Its protein is CASRTFTGEYEKLFF.